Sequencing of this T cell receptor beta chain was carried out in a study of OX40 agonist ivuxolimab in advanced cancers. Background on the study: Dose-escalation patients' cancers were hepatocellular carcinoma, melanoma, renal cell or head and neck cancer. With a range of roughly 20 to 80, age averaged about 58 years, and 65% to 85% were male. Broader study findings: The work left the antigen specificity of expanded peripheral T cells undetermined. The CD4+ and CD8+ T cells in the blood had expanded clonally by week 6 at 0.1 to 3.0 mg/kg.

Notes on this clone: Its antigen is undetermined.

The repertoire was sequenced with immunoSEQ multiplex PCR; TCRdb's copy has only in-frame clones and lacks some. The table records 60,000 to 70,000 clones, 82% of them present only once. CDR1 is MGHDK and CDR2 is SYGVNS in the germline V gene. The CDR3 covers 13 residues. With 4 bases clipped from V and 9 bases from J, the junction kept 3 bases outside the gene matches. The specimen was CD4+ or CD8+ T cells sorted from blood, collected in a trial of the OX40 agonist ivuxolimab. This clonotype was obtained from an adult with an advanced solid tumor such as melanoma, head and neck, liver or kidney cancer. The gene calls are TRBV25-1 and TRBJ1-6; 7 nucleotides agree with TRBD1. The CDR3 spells CASSASGGSPLHF. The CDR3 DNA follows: TGTGCCAGCAGTGCTTCAGGGGGTTCACCCCTCCACTTT.